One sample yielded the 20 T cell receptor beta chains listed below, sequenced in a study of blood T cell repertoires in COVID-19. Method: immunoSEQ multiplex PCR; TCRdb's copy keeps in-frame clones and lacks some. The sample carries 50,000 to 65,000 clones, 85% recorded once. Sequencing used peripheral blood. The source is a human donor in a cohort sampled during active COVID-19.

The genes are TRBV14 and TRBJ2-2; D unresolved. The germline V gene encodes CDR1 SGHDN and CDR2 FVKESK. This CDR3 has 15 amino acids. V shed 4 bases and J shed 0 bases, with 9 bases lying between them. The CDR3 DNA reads TGTGCCAGCAGCCGCCAGCTAGCGAACACCGGGGAGCTGTTTTTT. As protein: CASSRQLANTGELFF.

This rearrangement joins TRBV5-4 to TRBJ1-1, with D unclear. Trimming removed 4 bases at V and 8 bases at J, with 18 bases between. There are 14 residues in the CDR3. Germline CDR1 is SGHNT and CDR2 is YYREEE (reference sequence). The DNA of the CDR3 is TGTGCCAGCAGCCCCACACCGGAGAGTAAAGAAGCTTTCTTT. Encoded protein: CASSPTPESKEAFF.

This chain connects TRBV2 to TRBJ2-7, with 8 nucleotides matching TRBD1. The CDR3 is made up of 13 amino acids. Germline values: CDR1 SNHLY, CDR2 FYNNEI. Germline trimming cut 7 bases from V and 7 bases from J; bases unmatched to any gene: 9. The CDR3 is CASTGQGLGEQYF. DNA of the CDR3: TGTGCCAGCACCGGACAGGGACTGGGTGAGCAGTACTTC.

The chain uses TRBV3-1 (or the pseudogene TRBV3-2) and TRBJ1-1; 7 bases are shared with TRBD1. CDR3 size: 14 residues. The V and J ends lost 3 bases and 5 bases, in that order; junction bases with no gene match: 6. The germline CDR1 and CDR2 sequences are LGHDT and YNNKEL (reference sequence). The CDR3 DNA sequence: TGTGCCAGCAGCCAGGAGGGGGCAAGGACTGAAGCTTTCTTT. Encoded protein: CASSQEGARTEAFF.

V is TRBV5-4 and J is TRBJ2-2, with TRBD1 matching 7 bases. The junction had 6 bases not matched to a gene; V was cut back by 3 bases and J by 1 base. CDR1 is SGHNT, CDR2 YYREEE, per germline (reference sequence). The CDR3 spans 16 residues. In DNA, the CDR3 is TGTGCCAGCAGCTCACCCCGACAGGGGAACACCGGGGAGCTGTTTTTT. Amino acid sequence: CASSSPRQGNTGELFF. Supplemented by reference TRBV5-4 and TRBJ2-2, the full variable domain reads ETGVTQSPTHLIKTRGQQVTLRCSSQSGHNTVSWYQQALGQGPQFIFQYYREEENGRGNFPPRFSGLQFPNYSSELNVNALELDDSALYLCASSSPRQGNTGELFFGEGSRLTVL.

CDR3 residues: CASSQGDRNQPQHF. The CDR3 DNA reads TGTGCCAGCAGCCAAGGTGACAGAAATCAGCCCCAGCATTTT. J is TRBJ1-5 and V is TRBV3-1 (or the pseudogene TRBV3-2); weak D call: TRBD1 (5 bases). CDR3 length: 14 residues. CDR1 and CDR2 (germline): LGHDT, YNNKEL (reference sequence). The ends were cut back, 1 base at V and 4 bases at J, with 8 bases in the middle.

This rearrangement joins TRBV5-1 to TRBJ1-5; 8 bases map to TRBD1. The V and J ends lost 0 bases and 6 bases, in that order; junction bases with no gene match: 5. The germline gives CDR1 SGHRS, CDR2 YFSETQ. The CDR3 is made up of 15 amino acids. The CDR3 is CASSLGGQGAQPQHF. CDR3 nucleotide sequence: TGCGCCAGCAGCTTGGGGGGCCAGGGGGCTCAGCCCCAGCATTTT.

This CDR3 reads CASSPSSSNSGNTIYF. Written as DNA, the CDR3 is TGTGCCAGCTCACCGAGTTCGTCGAACTCTGGAAACACCATATATTTT. This rearrangement joins TRBV18 to TRBJ1-3; the D is unclear. V lost 3 bases, J lost 0 bases, and 12 bases lay in between. This CDR3 is 16 amino acids long. Germline assignment: CDR1 KGHSH and CDR2 LQKENI.

CDR3: CASGGGSASPLHF. The CDR3 DNA follows: TGTGCCAGCGGGGGGGGTTCTGCTTCACCCCTCCACTTT. The chain employs TRBV28 and TRBJ1-6, with D perhaps matching TRBD1 (5 bases). CDR3 length: 13 amino acids. Germline V lookup: CDR1 MDHEN, CDR2 SYDVKM. Deletions cut 8 bases from V and 9 bases from J, with 14 bases between.

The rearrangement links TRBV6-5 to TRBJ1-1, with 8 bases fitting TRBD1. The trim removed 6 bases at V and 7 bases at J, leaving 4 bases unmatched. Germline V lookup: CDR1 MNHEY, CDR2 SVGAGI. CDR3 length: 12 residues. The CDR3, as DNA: TGTGCCAGCAGGGGACAGGTTATTGAAGCTTTCTTT. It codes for CASRGQVIEAFF.

CDR3 protein: CASSLVGVNEQYF. Here the CDR3 DNA reads TGTGCCAGCAGCTTGGTAGGGGTGAATGAGCAGTACTTC. This chain connects TRBV5-4 to TRBJ2-7; TRBD1 is a possible D gene (5 bases). The CDR3 covers 13 residues. With 0 bases removed from V and 7 bases from J, the gap between germline ends came to 11 bases. CDR1 is SGHNT, CDR2 YYREEE, per germline (reference sequence).

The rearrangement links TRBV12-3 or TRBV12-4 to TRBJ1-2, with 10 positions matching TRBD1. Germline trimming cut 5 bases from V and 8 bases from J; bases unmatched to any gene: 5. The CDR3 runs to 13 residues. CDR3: CASSEGQGRGYTF. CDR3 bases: TGTGCCAGCAGTGAGGGACAGGGGAGAGGCTACACCTTC.

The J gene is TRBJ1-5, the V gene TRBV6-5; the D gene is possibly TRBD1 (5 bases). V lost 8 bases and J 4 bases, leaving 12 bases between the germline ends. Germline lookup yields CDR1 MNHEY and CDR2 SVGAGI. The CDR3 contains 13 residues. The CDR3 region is CASRLSGNQPQHF. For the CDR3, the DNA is TGTGCCAGCCGTTTATCAGGGAATCAGCCCCAGCATTTT.

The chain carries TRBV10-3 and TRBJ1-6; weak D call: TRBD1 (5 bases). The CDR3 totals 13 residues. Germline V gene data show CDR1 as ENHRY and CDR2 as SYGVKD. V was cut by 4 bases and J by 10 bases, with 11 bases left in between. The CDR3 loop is CAISGGERSPLHF. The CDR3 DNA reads TGTGCCATCAGTGGGGGCGAGAGGTCACCCCTCCACTTT.

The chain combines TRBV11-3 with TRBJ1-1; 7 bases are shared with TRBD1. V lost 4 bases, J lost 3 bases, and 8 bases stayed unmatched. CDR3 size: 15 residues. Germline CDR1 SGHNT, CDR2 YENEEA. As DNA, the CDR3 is TGTGCCAGCAGCTCAGGGACAGCGGGTGACACTGAAGCTTTCTTT. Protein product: CASSSGTAGDTEAFF.

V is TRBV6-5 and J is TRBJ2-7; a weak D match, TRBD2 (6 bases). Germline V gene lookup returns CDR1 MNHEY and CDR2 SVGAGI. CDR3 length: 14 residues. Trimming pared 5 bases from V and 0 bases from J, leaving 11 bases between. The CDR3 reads CASSLGGFSYEQYF. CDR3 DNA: TGTGCCAGCAGTCTAGGAGGGTTCTCCTACGAGCAGTACTTC.

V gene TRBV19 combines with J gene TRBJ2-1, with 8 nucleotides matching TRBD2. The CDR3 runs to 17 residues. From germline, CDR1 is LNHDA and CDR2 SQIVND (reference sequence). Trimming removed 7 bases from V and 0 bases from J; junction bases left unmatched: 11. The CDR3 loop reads CASTTSGGYSSYNEQFF. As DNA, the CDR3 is TGTGCCAGTACCACCTCGGGGGGGTATAGCTCCTACAATGAGCAGTTCTTC.

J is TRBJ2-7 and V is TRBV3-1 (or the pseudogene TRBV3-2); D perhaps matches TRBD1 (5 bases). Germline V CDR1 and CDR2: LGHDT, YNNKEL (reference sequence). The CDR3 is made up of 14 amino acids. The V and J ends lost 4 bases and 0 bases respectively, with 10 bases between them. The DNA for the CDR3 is TGTGCCAGCAGCCGACAGTCCAACTCCTACGAGCAGTACTTC. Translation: CASSRQSNSYEQYF.

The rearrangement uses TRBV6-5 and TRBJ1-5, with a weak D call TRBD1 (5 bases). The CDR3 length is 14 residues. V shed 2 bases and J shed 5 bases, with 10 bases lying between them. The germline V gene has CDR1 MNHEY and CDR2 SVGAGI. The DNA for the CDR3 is TGTGCCAGCAGTTACCGGGGGGGAGATCAGCCCCAGCATTTT. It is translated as CASSYRGGDQPQHF.

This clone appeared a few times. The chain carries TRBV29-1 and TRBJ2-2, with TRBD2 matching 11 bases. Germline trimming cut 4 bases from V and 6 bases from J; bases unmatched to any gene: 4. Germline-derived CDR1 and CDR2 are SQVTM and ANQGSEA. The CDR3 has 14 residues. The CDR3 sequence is CSVGASGRSGELFF. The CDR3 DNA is TGCAGCGTTGGGGCTAGCGGGAGGTCCGGGGAGCTGTTTTTT.